Given below is one T cell receptor (beta chain) in context. This clonotype was detected many times. The clone's antigen remains unknown. Base qualities were left out, and no much larger clone turns up one base away. The data stem from a study of T cell repertoires in cytomegalovirus infection (dated by TCRdb to between 2017 and 2020). Study-level background: Because public TCR beta signatures pointed to carriage of CMV infection together with the matching HLA type, the HLA type of each donor mattered for the analysis.

Paper-wide results and their limitations: In the ex vivo response, HLA-C-restricted CMV-specific TCR beta clonotypes were dominant, and in two of eight donors the single most frequent clonotype came from this HLA-C-restricted group. Carriers of CMV infection plus the relevant HLA type were discriminated by the cumulative frequency of public TCR beta family members in the study cohort and in an independent approximately 360-donor cohort.

The CDR3 sequence holds 21 residues, the cysteine and phenylalanine included. The only DNA kept is the CDR3, 63 bases in frame from the first base. At the junction V is shortened by 0 bases and J by 5 bases; bases outside the gene matches: 18. Looking up the germline V gene yields CDR1 SGHTA and CDR2 FQGTGA. Instrument on record: Illumina HiSeq 1500. TCRdb handled the public reads itself, with Q25 trimming in fastp and clone calling in MiXCR, and kept productive beta chains. Rows merge per CDR3 protein into single entries with the most common DNA and genes. The sample table holds roughly 500,000 distinct CDR3 sequences, of which more than 15% were seen once. The ten largest clones capture approximately 24% of the sample.

The chain links TRBV7-3 with TRBJ2-2, and 10 junction bases match TRBD2. This receptor was taken from a human donor in good health (CMV status not recorded). Some clones in this sample may be carry-over from other donors' samples. The specimen was CD8+ T cells from PBMCs. The CDR3 corresponds to CASSLTNFGQRGGHGTGELFF. The DNA reads as follows: TGTGCCAGCAGCTTAACTAACTTTGGCCAGCGGGGGGGCCATGGAACCGGGGAGCTGTTTTTT.